One and the same sample provided the 14 T cell receptor beta chains below, sequenced in a study of vaccination and CD4 T cells after COVID-19. Each CDR3 protein gets one entry after TCRdb re-called the PCR reads with MiXCR. This sample yields about 28,000 distinct CDR3 sequences, of which 50% to 65% are seen a single time; roughly 5.5% belongs to the top ten. Time point given: late sampling 161 to 241 days after vaccination in a few convalescent patients. Sequenced here: CD4+ T cells from blood, sampled about 7 months after SARS-CoV-2 vaccination. All receptors derive from a human donor who had recovered from COVID-19.

The chain links TRBV20-1 to TRBJ2-1, with 7 bases lining up with TRBD2. CDR3 length: 15 amino acids. Germline V gives CDR1 DFQATT, CDR2 SNEGSKA (reference sequence). The V gene end was trimmed by 3 bases and the J gene end by 4 bases; junction bases not matched to a gene: 9. The CDR3 protein is CSARKAGSGYNEQFF. CDR3 DNA sequence: TGCAGTGCTAGGAAAGCGGGATCCGGGTACAATGAGCAGTTCTTC.

This chain links TRBV6-5 with TRBJ1-2; D is unresolved. The CDR3 spans 15 residues. CDR1 MNHEY and CDR2 SVGAGI come from the germline V gene. Between the trimmed V and J ends, which lost 2 bases and 0 bases, there was a span of 10 bases. CDR3 protein: CASSYGILPNYGYTF. The DNA of the CDR3 is TGTGCCAGCAGTTACGGGATCCTTCCTAACTATGGCTACACCTTC.

The chain joins TRBV29-1 to TRBJ1-1, with 8 nucleotides matching TRBD1. With V trimmed by 2 bases and J by 8 bases, 7 bases remained unmatched. The germline CDR1 and CDR2 sequences are SQVTM and ANQGSEA. The CDR3 totals 13 residues. The CDR3 sequence is CSVEIGQGLEAFF. CDR3 nucleotides: TGCAGCGTTGAAATAGGACAGGGTTTGGAAGCTTTCTTT.

The V call is TRBV5-5, the J call TRBJ2-5, with 9 bases fitting TRBD2. The V gene end was trimmed by 5 bases and the J gene end by 3 bases; junction bases not matched to a gene: 5. From germline, CDR1 is SGHKS and CDR2 YYEKEE (reference sequence). This CDR3 has 14 residues. CDR3 DNA: TGTGCCAGCAGGGCTAGCGGGACCAAAGAGACCCAGTACTTC. This encodes CASRASGTKETQYF.

This chain connects TRBV18 to TRBJ2-5; TRBD2 matches 7 bases. The V gene end was trimmed by 6 bases and the J gene end by 1 base; junction bases not matched to a gene: 8. Germline V gene sequence: CDR1 KGHSH, CDR2 LQKENI. This CDR3 is built from 15 residues. CDR3 amino acids: CASSAQGGVQETQYF. As DNA, the CDR3 is TGTGCCAGCTCGGCTCAGGGAGGGGTCCAAGAGACCCAGTACTTC.

The V call is TRBV28, the J call TRBJ1-5; D call uncertain. Germline-derived CDR1 and CDR2 are MDHEN and SYDVKM. The CDR3 loop spans 15 amino acids. Trimming pared 6 bases from V and 4 bases from J, leaving 16 bases between. CDR3: CASSPLVGLNQPQHF. CDR3 bases: TGTGCCAGCAGCCCCCTGGTGGGCCTAAATCAGCCCCAGCATTTT.

The V and J genes are TRBV7-9 and TRBJ2-3; possible D gene TRBD2, 6 bases. Trimming took 5 bases from V and 6 from J, leaving 15 bases between them. The CDR3 has 14 amino acids. Germline CDR1 and CDR2: SEHNR and FQNEAQ (reference sequence). The CDR3 spells CASSPGLLGDTQYF. The CDR3, as DNA: TGTGCCAGCAGCCCGGGACTGCTAGGCGATACGCAGTATTTT.

The V gene is TRBV7-3, the J gene TRBJ2-2, with D unresolved. In germline, CDR1 is SGHTA, CDR2 FQGTGA. V shed 7 bases and J shed 4 bases, with 4 bases lying between them. The CDR3 has 11 amino acids. The CDR3 loop is CASTSTGELFF. The CDR3 DNA is TGTGCCAGCACCAGCACCGGGGAGCTGTTTTTT.

This clonotype occurred a few times. The chain employs TRBV7-9 and TRBJ2-7; 8 bases match TRBD2. J gave up 1 base and V 3 bases, and 2 bases lay outside the gene matches. This CDR3 comprises 14 residues. Germline lookup yields CDR1 SEHNR and CDR2 FQNEAQ (reference sequence). The CDR3 is CASSLTSESYEQYF. The CDR3 DNA reads TGTGCCAGCAGCTTGACTAGCGAGTCCTACGAGCAGTACTTC. Based on the CDR3 plus reference TRBV7-9 and TRBJ2-7, the full variable domain is DTGVSQNPRHKITKRGQNVTFRCDPISEHNRLYWYRQTLGQGPEFLTYFQNEAQLEKSRLLSDRFSAERPKGSFSTLEIQRTEQGDSAMYLCASSLTSESYEQYFGPGTRLTVT.

The V gene is TRBV7-8, the J gene TRBJ2-7; 11 bases are shared with TRBD1. The J segment lost 4 bases and the V segment lost 3 bases, leaving 5 bases of the junction unmatched. Germline V gene lookup returns CDR1 SGHVS and CDR2 FQNEAQ. This CDR3 is 15 amino acids long. The CDR3 here is CASSFWDRGSYEQYF. The CDR3 DNA reads TGTGCCAGCAGCTTCTGGGACAGGGGGAGTTACGAGCAGTACTTC.

This clonotype was observed a few times. The chain employs TRBV6-1 and TRBJ2-3; D not certain. The V end was cut by 6 bases, the J end by 0 bases, with 13 bases between. The CDR3 extends over 15 amino acids. Germline loops: CDR1 MNHNS, CDR2 SASEGT. In DNA form, the CDR3 reads TGTGCCAGCAGCGACGGATTCGCTAGCACAGATACGCAGTATTTT. Translating it yields CASSDGFASTDTQYF.

The table lists this clonotype with a few counts. In DNA, the CDR3 is TGTGCCAGCAGCCTCATCAAGTGGGAGACCCAGTACTTC. It yields the protein CASSLIKWETQYF. The chain combines TRBV7-3 with TRBJ2-5; D call uncertain. V shed 5 bases and J shed 5 bases, with 12 bases lying between them. Per germline, CDR1 SGHTA and CDR2 FQGTGA. This CDR3 has 13 residues. Filled out from reference TRBV7-3 and TRBJ2-5, the complete variable domain reads GAGVSQTPSNKVTEKGKYVELRCDPISGHTALYWYRQSLGQGPEFLIYFQGTGAADDSGLPNDRFFAVRPEGSVSTLKIQRTERGDSAVYLCASSLIKWETQYFGPGTRLLVL.

The V and J genes are TRBV10-3 and TRBJ2-3, with 7 bases that match TRBD1. Germline lookup yields CDR1 ENHRY and CDR2 SYGVKD. CDR3 length: 14 amino acids. V lost 6 bases to trimming and J lost 4 bases; unmatched junction nucleotides: 7. DNA of the CDR3: TGTGCCATCAGAGAGGGGCAGGGGGCAGATACGCAGTATTTT. The encoded protein is CAIREGQGADTQYF.

The V and J genes are TRBV29-1 and TRBJ2-1; no reliable D call. V was trimmed by 5 bases and J by 1 base, leaving 6 bases between them. Per the germline V gene, CDR1 is SQVTM and CDR2 is ANQGSEA. This CDR3 comprises 12 residues. The CDR3 nucleotides read TGCAGCGTTCTGACTTCCTACAATGAGCAGTTCTTC. Translating gives CSVLTSYNEQFF.